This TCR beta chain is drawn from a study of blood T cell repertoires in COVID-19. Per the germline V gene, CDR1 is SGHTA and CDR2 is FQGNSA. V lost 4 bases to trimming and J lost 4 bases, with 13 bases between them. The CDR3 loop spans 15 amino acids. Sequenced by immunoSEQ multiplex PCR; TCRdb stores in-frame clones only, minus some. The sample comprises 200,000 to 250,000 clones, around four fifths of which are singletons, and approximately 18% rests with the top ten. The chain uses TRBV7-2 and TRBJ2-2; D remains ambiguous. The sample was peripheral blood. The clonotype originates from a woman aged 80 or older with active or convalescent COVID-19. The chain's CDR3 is CASSYAMPVTGELFF. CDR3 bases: TGTGCCAGCAGCTACGCCATGCCGGTCACCGGGGAGCTGTTTTTT.